This T cell receptor (beta chain) was observed in a study of sequential checkpoint blockade in melanoma. About the study: Patients were randomized 1:1 to nivolumab-then-ipilimumab or ipilimumab-then-nivolumab first-line. Both treatment sequences were followed by maintenance nivolumab.

Looked up from germline, CDR1 is LNHNV and CDR2 is YYDKDF (reference sequence). The length of the CDR3 is 18 residues. After removal of 3 bases from V and 7 bases from J, the junction contained 15 bases not matched to a gene. The repertoire was sequenced with immunoSEQ multiplex PCR; TCRdb's copy has only in-frame clones and lacks some. The sample lists 18,000 or so clones; under 75% were seen once. Treatment reported: randomized to nivolumab then ipilimumab (arm A) or the reverse (arm B). No patient had prior DNA-damaging chemotherapy. The material sequenced was CD8+ T cells sorted from blood (inferred from file names), taken from a patient given nivolumab and ipilimumab in sequence. This receptor was obtained from a human donor with melanoma. The chain couples TRBV15 to TRBJ2-4; 10 bases are shared with TRBD1. The DNA of the CDR3 is TGTGCCACCAGCAGCTTGACAGACAGGGGGCGGATCACGAACATTCAGTACTTC. Translating gives CATSSLTDRGRITNIQYF.